The T cell receptor beta chain described here comes from a study of T-cell memory formation after mild COVID-19. General study findings and limits: Among contracting clones, CD4+ were mainly CM/EM and CD8+ enriched in EMRA. The pre-infection memory compartment contained some responding clones, suggesting cross-reactive memory joined.

Researchers used 5'RACE with constant-segment primers to make TCR alpha and TCR beta cDNA libraries that carry sample barcodes and UMIs. TCRdb re-called the 5' RACE reads with MiXCR, one entry per CDR3 protein. The sample consists of fewer than 250,000 distinct CDR3 sequences, 8% to 11% of them appearing once. For this clonotype: What it binds is unknown.

This TCR was recovered from a man between 18 and 29 years old who had mild COVID-19 (a few samples of this study predate the infection). Cell type and time point are not known. The specimen sequenced was PBMCs or a T cell subset sorted from them (not recorded which).

For the CDR3, the DNA is TGTGCCAGCAGCTTTTTCGGCCAGGGTGATCAGCCCCAGCATTTT. This encodes CASSFFGQGDQPQHF. The rearrangement uses TRBV5-5 and TRBJ1-5; perhaps TRBD1 as D (5 bases). This CDR3 is 15 amino acids long. V was pared by 2 bases and J by 5 bases, with 14 bases between. Germline V gene sequence: CDR1 SGHKS, CDR2 YYEKEE (reference sequence).